Here is one T cell receptor (beta chain) with its context. 60 Vbeta and 13 Jbeta primers were used in PCR. Sequencing used immunoSEQ multiplex PCR; TCRdb keeps in-frame clones, though not all of them. The table has some 150,000 clones, roughly three quarters seen once. Trimming left V 7 bases short and J 5 bases short, with 21 bases between. In germline, CDR1 is LNHDA, CDR2 SQIVND (reference sequence). The CDR3 spans 15 residues. The data belong to a study of cytomegalovirus exposure and HLA in healthy donors. The clonotype comes from a woman between 45 and 65 years old in good health and CMV-seronegative. The sample consisted of PBMCs. This chain joins TRBV19 and TRBJ2-7, with a possible D match to TRBD1 (5 bases). This chain's CDR3 is CASMEMGWGPDEQYF. CDR3 bases: TGTGCCAGTATGGAGATGGGGTGGGGCCCAGACGAGCAGTACTTC. The variable domain in full, completed from reference TRBV19 and TRBJ2-7, reads DGGITQSPKYLFRKEGQNVTLSCEQNLNHDAMYWYRQDPGQGLRLIYYSQIVNDFQKGDIAEGYSVSREKKESFPLTVTSAQKNPTAFYLCASMEMGWGPDEQYFGPGTRLTVT.